Below, one T cell receptor beta chain is given with its context. A deep-level run was used for the assay. Per the authors' pipeline: Junction-only sequences produced by ImmunoSEQ had no quality scores, so filtering differed. The protocol was immunoSEQ multiplex PCR, while the TCRdb copy is restricted to in-frame clones and leaves out a portion. D and trimming come from the DNA, and the V and J calls and clone size come from that table. This sample carries about 490,000 clones, about 72% of them seen once, and the ten largest clones take more than 10%. This sample is drawn from a study of shared clonotypes between healthy human individuals. Each donor was a Caucasian adult residing in Nashville, Tennessee. Looked up from germline, CDR1 is SGHRS and CDR2 is YFSETQ. Trimming removed 3 bases at V and 2 bases at J, with 12 bases between. The CDR3 sequence is 15 residues long.

This rearrangement joins TRBV5-1 to TRBJ1-3; D might be TRBD1 (5 bases). Sample: PBMCs. This TCR was sampled from a woman aged 40 to 55 in good health. Some clones in this sample may be carry-over from other donors' samples. CDR3 residues: CASSWGTQPGNTIYF. The CDR3 DNA sequence: TGCGCCAGCAGCTGGGGGACTCAGCCTGGAAACACCATATATTTT.